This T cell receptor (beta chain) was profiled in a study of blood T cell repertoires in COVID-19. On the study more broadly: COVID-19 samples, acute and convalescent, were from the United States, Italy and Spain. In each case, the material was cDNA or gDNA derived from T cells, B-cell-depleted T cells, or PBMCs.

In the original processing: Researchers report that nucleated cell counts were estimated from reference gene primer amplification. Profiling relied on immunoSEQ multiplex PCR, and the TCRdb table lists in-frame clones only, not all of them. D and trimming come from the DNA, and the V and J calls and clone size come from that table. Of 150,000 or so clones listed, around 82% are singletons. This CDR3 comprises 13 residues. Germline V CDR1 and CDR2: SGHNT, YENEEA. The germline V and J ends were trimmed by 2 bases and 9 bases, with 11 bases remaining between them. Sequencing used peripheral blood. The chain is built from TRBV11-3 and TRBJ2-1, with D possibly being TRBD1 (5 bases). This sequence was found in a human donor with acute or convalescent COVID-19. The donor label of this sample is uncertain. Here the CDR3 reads CASSLSQGSEQFF. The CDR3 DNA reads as TGTGCCAGCAGCTTATCGCAGGGAAGTGAGCAGTTCTTC. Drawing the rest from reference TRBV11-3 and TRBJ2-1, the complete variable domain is EAGVVQSPRYKIIEKKQPVAFWCNPISGHNTLYWYLQNLGQGPELLIRYENEEAVDDSQLPKDRFSAERLKGVDSTLKIQPAELGDSAVYLCASSLSQGSEQFFGPGTRLTVL.